The 27 T cell receptor beta chains below were found in one sample sequenced in a study of HIV-infected patients and healthy controls. cDNA was made from about 500 ng RNA using alpha and beta constant primers. Each of the alpha and beta chains got its own library through chain-specific third strand synthesis with indices. TCRdb re-analysed the 5' RACE reads in MiXCR, keeping a single row per CDR3 protein. The table lists 18,000 or so distinct CDR3 sequences, 8.5% to 9% of them singletons. Follow-up blood was drawn about 14 weeks, roughly three months, after antiretroviral therapy began. The repertoire came from unfractionated whole blood and reflected all unsorted peripheral T cells. The material sequenced was blood, taken during antiretroviral therapy. The receptors shown here come from an adult with HIV infection.

This clonotype was recorded at least ten times. This sequence joins TRBV7-6 and TRBJ2-1; D not resolved. The CDR3 contains 11 residues. V lost 5 bases and J 3 bases, leaving 2 bases between the germline ends. CDR1 is SGHVS and CDR2 is FNYEAQ in the germline V gene. This CDR3 reads CASSHYNEQFF. The CDR3 bases are TGTGCCAGCAGCCACTACAATGAGCAGTTCTTC.

This clonotype was seen ten or more times. The chain employs TRBV28 and TRBJ1-6, with D unresolved. With 7 bases removed from V and 3 bases from J, the gap between germline ends came to 7 bases. There are 13 residues in the CDR3. Germline V lookup: CDR1 MDHEN, CDR2 SYDVKM. The CDR3 coding sequence is TGTGCCAGCAAGTCTGGCTATAATTCACCCCTCCACTTT. It translates to CASKSGYNSPLHF.

At least ten counts were recorded for this clonotype. J is TRBJ2-5 and V is TRBV12-3 or TRBV12-4; 9 bases fit TRBD2. The CDR3 contains 15 residues. The junction had 6 bases not matched to a gene; V was cut back by 7 bases and J by 0 bases. The DNA of the CDR3 is TGTGCCAGCACCTCGCTAGCGGGGAACCAAGAGACCCAGTACTTC. This translates into CASTSLAGNQETQYF.

This clonotype appeared many times. The rearrangement joins TRBV20-1 to TRBJ2-3; 8 bases fit TRBD2. The CDR3 extends over 14 amino acids. In germline, CDR1 is DFQATT, CDR2 SNEGSKA (reference sequence). With V trimmed by 1 base and J by 6 bases, 6 bases remained unmatched. CDR3 DNA sequence: TGCAGTGCTAGAGCAGCGGGGGCAGGTGATACGCAGTATTTT. This encodes CSARAAGAGDTQYF.

This clonotype was picked up many times. J is TRBJ1-4 and V is TRBV30, with 9 bases lining up with TRBD1. The CDR3 runs to 14 residues. Germline lookup yields CDR1 GTSNPN and CDR2 SVGIG (reference sequence). V shed 8 bases and J 0 bases; nucleotides not matched to a gene: 4. CDR3 sequence (DNA): TGTGCCGGGACAGGGCAACCAACTAATGAAAAACTGTTTTTT. The encoded protein is CAGTGQPTNEKLFF.

At least ten counts were recorded for this clonotype. The J gene is TRBJ2-3, the V gene TRBV7-9; D uncertain. The V gene lost 5 bases and the J gene lost 14 bases, with 11 bases spanning the gap. The CDR3 covers 10 residues. Germline values: CDR1 SEHNR, CDR2 FQNEAQ (reference sequence). The CDR3 reads CASSGPDLYF. CDR3 DNA sequence: TGTGCCAGCAGCGGGCCCGATCTGTATTTT.

This clonotype was counted only a few times. J is TRBJ2-6 and V is TRBV19, with a possible D match to TRBD1 (6 bases). The CDR3 runs 14 residues. V shed 6 bases and J shed 1 base, with 7 bases lying between them. CDR1 and CDR2 from the germline V gene are LNHDA and SQIVND (reference sequence). The CDR3 spells CASRQGSGANVLTF. The DNA of the CDR3 is TGTGCCAGTAGACAGGGTTCTGGGGCCAACGTCCTGACTTTC.

This clonotype was counted ten times or more. J is TRBJ2-5 and V is TRBV5-1; weak D call: TRBD2 (6 bases). There are 14 residues in the CDR3. The germline gives CDR1 SGHRS, CDR2 YFSETQ. V was cut by 4 bases and J by 2 bases, with 12 bases left in between. For the CDR3, the DNA is TGCGCCAGCAGCCAGGAGGGGTTACAAGAGACCCAGTACTTC. Protein product: CASSQEGLQETQYF.

This clonotype was observed a handful of times. CDR3 nucleotides: TGTGCCAGCAGTCCCTGGTGGCTAGCGGGGGGATTTCAGGCCAAAAACATTCAGTACTTC. Translated, it gives CASSPWWLAGGFQAKNIQYF. The chain uses TRBV28 and TRBJ2-4; 11 bases align to TRBD2. Losses at the gene ends were 5 bases for V and 1 base for J; bases not matched to a gene: 16. Per the germline V gene, CDR1 is MDHEN and CDR2 is SYDVKM. The length of the CDR3 is 20 residues. Drawing the rest from reference TRBV28 and TRBJ2-4, the complete variable domain is DVKVTQSSRYLVKRTGEKVFLECVQDMDHENMFWYRQDPGLGLRLIYFSYDVKMKEKGDIPEGYSVSREKKERFSLILESASTNQTSMYLCASSPWWLAGGFQAKNIQYFGAGTRLSVL.

This clonotype was seen repeatedly, ten times or more. The chain couples TRBV28 to TRBJ1-1, with D possibly matching TRBD1 (6 bases). Germline CDR1 and CDR2: MDHEN and SYDVKM. The CDR3 runs to 16 residues. V lost 3 bases and J 1 base, leaving 15 bases between the germline ends. The CDR3 DNA reads TGTGCCAGCAGTTTGGTTTCCTGGACAGCGAACACTGAAGCTTTCTTT. Amino acid sequence: CASSLVSWTANTEAFF.

This clonotype showed up many times. The J gene is TRBJ2-3, the V gene TRBV30; tentative D call: TRBD2 (5 bases). The germline gives CDR1 GTSNPN, CDR2 SVGIG (reference sequence). The CDR3 has 13 residues. Trimming cost V 5 bases and J 6 bases, with 15 bases left between them. The chain's CDR3 is CAWESTRFDTQYF. The DNA for the CDR3 is TGTGCCTGGGAAAGTACTAGGTTCGATACGCAGTATTTT. The full variable domain, in which reference TRBV30 and TRBJ2-3 provide the parts outside the CDR3, is SQTIHQWPATLVQPVGSPLSLECTVEGTSNPNLYWYRQAAGRGLQLLFYSVGIGQISSEVPQNLSASRPQDRQFILSSKKLLLSDSGFYLCAWESTRFDTQYFGPGTRLTVL.

The chain employs TRBV11-2 and TRBJ1-5, with D perhaps matching TRBD1 (5 bases). The CDR3 is 18 residues long. Germline V gene data show CDR1 as SGHAT and CDR2 as FQNNGV. Trimming took 5 bases from V and 0 from J, leaving 20 bases between them. The CDR3 DNA follows: TGTGCCAGCAGCAGTTTCCCAGTGGGGGATTATAGCAATCAGCCCCAGCATTTT. Translated, it gives CASSSFPVGDYSNQPQHF. The full variable domain, rest sourced from reference TRBV11-2 and TRBJ1-5, is EAGVAQSPRYKIIEKRQSVAFWCNPISGHATLYWYQQILGQGPKLLIQFQNNGVVDDSQLPKDRFSAERLKGVDSTLKIQPAKLEDSAVYLCASSSFPVGDYSNQPQHFGDGTRLSIL.

The chain uses TRBV20-1 and TRBJ1-5; 7 bases agree with TRBD1. V shed 2 bases and J 1 base; nucleotides not matched to a gene: 5. Germline V gives CDR1 DFQATT, CDR2 SNEGSKA (reference sequence). CDR3 size: 15 residues. CDR3 bases: TGCAGTGCTAGACCACCGGGACAGAGCAATCAGCCCCAGCATTTT. Its translation is CSARPPGQSNQPQHF.

Comment on this clonotype: With a much larger clone just one base away, this may be a read error. The rearrangement links TRBV19 to TRBJ2-3; D unclear. This CDR3 comprises 14 residues. V was pared by 5 bases and J by 0 bases, with 9 bases between. Looked up from germline, CDR1 is LNHDA and CDR2 is SQIVND (reference sequence). The CDR3 nucleotides read TGTGCCAGTAGTGCTGGGTCCAGCACAGATACGCAGTATTTT. Translated, it gives CASSAGSSTDTQYF.

At least ten counts were recorded for this clonotype. V gene TRBV3-1 combines with J gene TRBJ2-3; 7 nucleotides agree with TRBD2. Germline CDR1 and CDR2: LGHDT and YNNKEL (reference sequence). This CDR3 is built from 15 residues. The J segment lost 3 bases and the V segment lost 0 bases, leaving 3 bases of the junction unmatched. The CDR3: CASSQDQRETDTQYF. CDR3 DNA sequence: TGTGCCAGCAGCCAAGACCAGCGGGAAACAGATACGCAGTATTTT.

At least ten counts were recorded for this clonotype. The V and J genes are TRBV29-1 and TRBJ2-3; D is unclear. Germline V gene sequence: CDR1 SQVTM, CDR2 ANQGSEA. The CDR3 loop spans 12 amino acids. The V end lost 4 bases, the J end lost 2 bases, and 7 bases lay between the germline ends. CDR3 sequence: CSVASTTDTQYF. Here the CDR3 DNA reads TGCAGCGTTGCCAGTACCACAGATACGCAGTATTTT.

This clonotype was observed at least ten times. This rearrangement joins TRBV3-1 to TRBJ1-3; D ambiguous. V shed 0 bases and J shed 2 bases, with 8 bases lying between them. The CDR3 has 15 amino acids. The germline CDR1 and CDR2 sequences are LGHDT and YNNKEL (reference sequence). CDR3 DNA sequence: TGTGCCAGCAGCCAAGATCCCAATCCTGGAAACACCATATATTTT. Amino acid sequence: CASSQDPNPGNTIYF. Filled out from reference TRBV3-1 and TRBJ1-3, the complete variable domain reads DTAVSQTPKYLVTQMGNDKSIKCEQNLGHDTMYWYKQDSKKFLKIMFSYNNKELIINETVPNRFSPKSPDKAHLNLHINSLELGDSAVYFCASSQDPNPGNTIYFGEGSWLTVV.

This clonotype occurred many times. The chain has TRBV12-3 or TRBV12-4 and TRBJ2-7; the D gene is possibly TRBD2 (6 bases). V dropped 4 bases and J dropped 4 bases, with 17 bases sitting between them. This CDR3 has 15 residues. CDR3: CASSYGAGIRYEQYF. Written as DNA, the CDR3 is TGTGCCAGCAGTTATGGGGCGGGGATCAGGTACGAGCAGTACTTC.

This clonotype has a count of ten or more. The chain links TRBV7-9 to TRBJ1-5; D is unresolved. The CDR3 loop spans 14 amino acids. CDR1 is SEHNR, CDR2 FQNEAQ, per germline (reference sequence). Trimming stripped 1 base from V and 3 bases from J, with 7 bases between. CDR3 DNA: TGTGCCAGCAGCTTAGGTACGGACAATCAGCCCCAGCATTTT. It specifies CASSLGTDNQPQHF.

V and J are TRBV6-5 and TRBJ2-5; a weak D match, TRBD1 (6 bases). The CDR3 totals 13 residues. The V end lost 6 bases, the J end lost 5 bases, and 13 bases lay between the germline ends. Germline V gene sequence: CDR1 MNHEY, CDR2 SVGAGI. For the CDR3, the DNA is TGTGCCAGCAGCCAAGGGGGACCGGAGACCCAGTACTTC. Its translation: CASSQGGPETQYF.

This clonotype was seen repeatedly, ten times or more. J is TRBJ2-2 and V is TRBV20-1; the match to TRBD2 covers 8 bases. With 1 base clipped from V and 4 bases from J, the junction kept 5 bases outside the gene matches. CDR1 is DFQATT, CDR2 SNEGSKA, per germline (reference sequence). This CDR3 region has 15 residues. Here the CDR3 DNA reads TGCAGTGCTAGAGTGGCGGGAGGCGGCACCGGGGAGCTGTTTTTT. As protein: CSARVAGGGTGELFF.

This clonotype was seen at least ten times. The chain uses TRBV29-1 and TRBJ2-1; D ambiguous. Germline lookup yields CDR1 SQVTM and CDR2 ANQGSEA. This CDR3 spans 14 amino acids. V was trimmed by 1 base and J by 8 bases, leaving 15 bases between them. In DNA form, the CDR3 reads TGCAGCGTTGAAGTACGGGCAAATCCGGATGAGCAGTTCTTC. This codes for CSVEVRANPDEQFF.

This clonotype was recorded at least ten times. The CDR3 DNA sequence: TGTGCCAGCACCCTAGGACTAGCGGGAGGTCGGGAAGAGACCCAGTACTTC. It encodes CASTLGLAGGREETQYF. V and J are TRBV13 and TRBJ2-5, with 14 bases matching TRBD2. The CDR3 loop spans 17 amino acids. J was trimmed by 3 bases and V by 7 bases; bases with no gene match: 10. From germline, CDR1 is PRHDT and CDR2 FYEKMQ (reference sequence).

In its sample, this clonotype was seen many times. The chain uses TRBV7-6 and TRBJ2-3, with D uncertain. V gave up 2 bases and J gave up 4 bases, with 4 bases separating them. The CDR3 totals 12 residues. CDR1 and CDR2 (germline): SGHVS, FNYEAQ. The CDR3 nucleotides are TGTGCCAGCAGCTTAAACTCAGATACGCAGTATTTT. Translating it yields CASSLNSDTQYF. The variable domain in full, completed from reference TRBV7-6 and TRBJ2-3, reads GAGVSQSPRYKVTKRGQDVALRCDPISGHVSLYWYRQALGQGPEFLTYFNYEAQQDKSGLPNDRFSAERPEGSISTLTIQRTEQRDSAMYRCASSLNSDTQYFGPGTRLTVL.

This clonotype was observed many times. V usage is TRBV9 and J usage is TRBJ1-1; maybe TRBD1 (6 bases). With 0 bases removed from V and 3 bases from J, the gap between germline ends came to 12 bases. The CDR3 sequence is 15 residues long. Per the germline V gene, CDR1 is SGDLS and CDR2 is YYNGEE. The DNA for the CDR3 is TGTGCCAGCAGCGTAGTAGGGACATTCGACACTGAAGCTTTCTTT. This translates into CASSVVGTFDTEAFF.

This clonotype was found many times. The rearrangement uses TRBV20-1 and TRBJ2-1; TRBD2 agrees at 10 bases. After removal of 6 bases from V and 3 bases from J, the junction contained 8 bases not matched to a gene. Germline V gene lookup returns CDR1 DFQATT and CDR2 SNEGSKA (reference sequence). The CDR3 loop spans 15 amino acids. Written as DNA, the CDR3 is TGCAGTGCGCTAACCGGGACTAGCGTCTACAATGAGCAGTTCTTC. It codes for CSALTGTSVYNEQFF.

This clonotype was counted at least ten times. This chain joins TRBV5-4 and TRBJ2-1; D unresolved. The CDR3 is 15 amino acids. Germline CDR1 and CDR2: SGHNT and YYREEE (reference sequence). Trimming left V 4 bases short and J 0 bases short, with 11 bases between. This CDR3 reads CASSPASSSYNEQFF. Here the CDR3 DNA reads TGTGCCAGCAGCCCAGCCTCCAGCTCCTACAATGAGCAGTTCTTC.